This T cell receptor beta chain was obtained from a study of cytotoxic CD8 clonotypes in ibrutinib-treated CLL. Study summary: The study recorded mean values of approximately 260,000 productive templates and tens of thousands of productive rearrangements per sample.

The ends were cut back, 0 bases at V and 7 bases at J, with 10 bases in the middle. The CDR3 is 13 residues long. Germline V gives CDR1 SGHRS, CDR2 YFSETQ. Cryopreserved PBMCs yielded about 2 micrograms of genomic DNA for TCR beta libraries. Study conclusions and caveats: Clonality went up at the time of ibrutinib response, stayed stable in sustained remission, and later dropped back toward its baseline level at progression.

Worth noting for this clone: Antigen specificity is unknown.

Target depth was 1 in 200,000 to 1 in 1 million T cells, about 10x per clonotype. Data came from immunoSEQ multiplex PCR; TCRdb stores just in-frame clones and leaves some out. This table holds roughly 150,000 clones, about 75% found once. The rearrangement uses TRBV5-1 and TRBJ2-5; unclear D gene. This receptor was obtained from a human donor with chronic lymphocytic leukemia. The specimen was PBMCs, collected after 24 months of ibrutinib treatment. The CDR3: CASSLAGGGTQYF. The CDR3 bases are TGCGCCAGCAGCTTGGCCGGTGGCGGGACCCAGTACTTC.